Given below is one T cell receptor beta chain in context. The data stem from a study of monozygotic twins with inflammatory bowel disease. TCRdb re-called the 5' RACE reads; one entry per CDR3 protein, DNA not given. Seen in this sample are about 350,000 distinct CDR3 sequences; the ten most common clones hold around 2%. The sequenced sample consisted of blood. The clonotype originates from a human donor with ulcerative colitis or Crohn's disease, or a healthy co-twin of an affected twin (not recorded which).

Here the CDR3 reads CASSLGPGWTEAFF. The chain uses TRBV5-5 and TRBJ1-1; TCRdb's assignment of TRBD1 cannot be checked, as there is no DNA. CDR1 and CDR2 from the germline V gene are SGHKS and YYEKEE (reference sequence). The CDR3 runs 14 residues.